This TCR beta chain stems from a study of cytomegalovirus exposure and HLA in healthy donors. PCR primers comprised 60 Vbeta and 13 Jbeta primers. Clones were sequenced by immunoSEQ multiplex PCR, and TCRdb holds only the in-frame ones, with some missing. The sample carries more than 90,000 clones, roughly 68% recorded once. Findings and caveats of the study: An analysis done earlier found most TCR beta V segments productive about 87% or about 30% of the time. There were reportedly fewer N-insertions in an Asian-associated ancestry cluster than the approximately 670-donor mean, in a later analysis.

Turning to this clone: Its target is not known.

The sample was PBMCs. This sequence originates from a woman under 40 in good health and CMV-seronegative.

CDR3 nucleotides: TGTGCCAGCAGTTACGGGACTAGCGGACCAGTGCATGAGCAGTTCTTC. Its protein product is CASSYGTSGPVHEQFF. The gene calls are TRBV6-5 and TRBJ2-1; 11 bases match TRBD2. Trimming cost V 2 bases and J 8 bases; bases outside gene matches: 8. The CDR3 has 16 amino acids. CDR1 and CDR2 from the germline V gene are MNHEY and SVGAGI.